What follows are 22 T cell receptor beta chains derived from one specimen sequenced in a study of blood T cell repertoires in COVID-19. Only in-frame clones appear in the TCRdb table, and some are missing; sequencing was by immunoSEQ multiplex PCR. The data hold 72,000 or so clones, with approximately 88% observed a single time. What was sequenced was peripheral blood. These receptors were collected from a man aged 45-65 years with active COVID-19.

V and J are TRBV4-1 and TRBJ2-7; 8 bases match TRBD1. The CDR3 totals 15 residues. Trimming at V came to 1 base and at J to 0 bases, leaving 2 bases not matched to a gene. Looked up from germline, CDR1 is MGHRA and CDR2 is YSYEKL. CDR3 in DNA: TGCGCCAGCAGCCAAGTGACAGGGGTCTCCTACGAGCAGTACTTC. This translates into CASSQVTGVSYEQYF.

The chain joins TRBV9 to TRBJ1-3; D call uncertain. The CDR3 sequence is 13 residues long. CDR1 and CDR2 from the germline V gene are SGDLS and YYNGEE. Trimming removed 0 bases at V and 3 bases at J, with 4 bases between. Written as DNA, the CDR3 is TGTGCCAGCAGCGTAGATAGTGGAAACACCATATATTTT. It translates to CASSVDSGNTIYF.

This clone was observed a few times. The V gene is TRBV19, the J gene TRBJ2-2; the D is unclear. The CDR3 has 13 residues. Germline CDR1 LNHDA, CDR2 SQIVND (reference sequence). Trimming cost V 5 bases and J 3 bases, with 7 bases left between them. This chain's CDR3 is CASSLQDTGELFF. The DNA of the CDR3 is TGTGCCAGTAGTTTGCAGGACACCGGGGAGCTGTTTTTT.

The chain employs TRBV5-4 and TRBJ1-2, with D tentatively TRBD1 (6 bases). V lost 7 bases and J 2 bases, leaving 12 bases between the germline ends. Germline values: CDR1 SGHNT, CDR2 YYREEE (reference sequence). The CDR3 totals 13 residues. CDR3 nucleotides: TGTGCCAGCGGGGGCGTAGGGAACTATGGCTACACCTTC. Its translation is CASGGVGNYGYTF.

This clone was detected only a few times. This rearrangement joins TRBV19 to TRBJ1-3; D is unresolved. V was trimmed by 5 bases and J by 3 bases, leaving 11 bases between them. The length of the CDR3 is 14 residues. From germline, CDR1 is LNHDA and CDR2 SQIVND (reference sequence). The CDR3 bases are TGTGCCAGTAGTCAAGCCCGGGGTGGAAACACCATATATTTT. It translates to CASSQARGGNTIYF. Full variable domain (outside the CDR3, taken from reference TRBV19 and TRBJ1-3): DGGITQSPKYLFRKEGQNVTLSCEQNLNHDAMYWYRQDPGQGLRLIYYSQIVNDFQKGDIAEGYSVSREKKESFPLTVTSAQKNPTAFYLCASSQARGGNTIYFGEGSWLTVV.

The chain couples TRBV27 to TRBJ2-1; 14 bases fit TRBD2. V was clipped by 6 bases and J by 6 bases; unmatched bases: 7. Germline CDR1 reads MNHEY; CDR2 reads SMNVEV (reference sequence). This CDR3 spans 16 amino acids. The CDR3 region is CASSRLGTSGSNEQFF. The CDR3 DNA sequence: TGTGCCAGCAGCCGACTCGGGACTAGCGGGAGCAATGAGCAGTTCTTC.

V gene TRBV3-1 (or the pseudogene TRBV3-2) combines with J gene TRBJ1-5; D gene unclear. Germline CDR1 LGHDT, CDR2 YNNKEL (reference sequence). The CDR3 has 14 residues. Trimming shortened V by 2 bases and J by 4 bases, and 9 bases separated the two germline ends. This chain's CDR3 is CASSQWQSNQPQHF. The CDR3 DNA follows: TGTGCCAGCAGCCAATGGCAATCTAATCAGCCCCAGCATTTT.

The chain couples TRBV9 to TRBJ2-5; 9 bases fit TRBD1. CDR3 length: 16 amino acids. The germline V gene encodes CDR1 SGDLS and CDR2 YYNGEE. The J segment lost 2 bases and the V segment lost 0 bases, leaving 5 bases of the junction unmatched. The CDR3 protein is CASSVVQTGGQETQYF. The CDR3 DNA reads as TGTGCCAGCAGCGTAGTCCAGACAGGGGGACAAGAGACCCAGTACTTC.

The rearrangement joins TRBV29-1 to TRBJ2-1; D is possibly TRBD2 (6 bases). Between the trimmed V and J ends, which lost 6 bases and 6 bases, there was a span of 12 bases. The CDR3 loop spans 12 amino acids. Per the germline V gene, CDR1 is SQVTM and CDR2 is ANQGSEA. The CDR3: CSVTGGLNEQFF. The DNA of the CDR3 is TGCAGCGTGACCGGGGGACTCAATGAGCAGTTCTTC.

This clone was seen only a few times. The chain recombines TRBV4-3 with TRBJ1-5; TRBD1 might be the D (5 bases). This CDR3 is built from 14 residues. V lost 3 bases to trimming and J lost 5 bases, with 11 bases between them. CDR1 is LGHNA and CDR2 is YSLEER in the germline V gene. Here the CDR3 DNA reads TGCGCCAGCAGCCACCGGAGGGGCGATCAGCCCCAGCATTTT. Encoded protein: CASSHRRGDQPQHF.

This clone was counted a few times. Here the CDR3 DNA reads TGTGCCAGCAGCCTGGACAGAGATGGGGCACCCCTCCACTTT. Its translation: CASSLDRDGAPLHF. The genes are TRBV7-9 and TRBJ1-6, with D tentatively TRBD1 (6 bases). V was trimmed by 5 bases and J by 11 bases, leaving 16 bases between them. This CDR3 is 14 amino acids long. Germline values: CDR1 SEHNR, CDR2 FQNEAQ (reference sequence).

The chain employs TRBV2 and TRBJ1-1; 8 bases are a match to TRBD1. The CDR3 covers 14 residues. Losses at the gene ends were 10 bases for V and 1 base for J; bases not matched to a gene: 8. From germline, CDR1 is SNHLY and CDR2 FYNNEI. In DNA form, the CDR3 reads TGTGCCACCCAAATCAGGGGGCGGAACACTGAAGCTTTCTTT. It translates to CATQIRGRNTEAFF. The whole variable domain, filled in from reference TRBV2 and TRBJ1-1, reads EPEVTQTPSHQVTQMGQEVILRCVPISNHLYFYWYRQILGQKVEFLVSFYNNEISEKSEIFDDQFSVERPDGSNFTLKIRSTKLEDSAMYFCATQIRGRNTEAFFGQGTRLTVV.

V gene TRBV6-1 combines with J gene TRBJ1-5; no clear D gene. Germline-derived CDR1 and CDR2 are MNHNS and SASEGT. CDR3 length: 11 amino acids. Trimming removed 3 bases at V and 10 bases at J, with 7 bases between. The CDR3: CASSETEPQHF. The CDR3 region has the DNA TGTGCCAGCAGTGAGACTGAACCCCAGCATTTT.

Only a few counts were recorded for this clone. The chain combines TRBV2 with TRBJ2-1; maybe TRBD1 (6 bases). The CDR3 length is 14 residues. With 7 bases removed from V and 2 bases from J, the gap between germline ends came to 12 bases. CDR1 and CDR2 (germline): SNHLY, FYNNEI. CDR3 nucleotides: TGTGCCAGCAACGATAGGGACACCTACAATGAGCAGTTCTTC. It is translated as CASNDRDTYNEQFF.

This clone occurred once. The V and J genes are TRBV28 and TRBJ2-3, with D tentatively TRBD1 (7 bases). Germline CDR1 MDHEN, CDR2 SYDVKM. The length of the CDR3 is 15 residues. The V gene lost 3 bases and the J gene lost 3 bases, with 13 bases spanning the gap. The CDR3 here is CASSFGSGGTDTQYF. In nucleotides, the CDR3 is TGTGCCAGCAGTTTCGGCTCAGGGGGGACAGATACGCAGTATTTT. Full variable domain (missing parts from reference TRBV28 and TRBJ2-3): DVKVTQSSRYLVKRTGEKVFLECVQDMDHENMFWYRQDPGLGLRLIYFSYDVKMKEKGDIPEGYSVSREKKERFSLILESASTNQTSMYLCASSFGSGGTDTQYFGPGTRLTVL.

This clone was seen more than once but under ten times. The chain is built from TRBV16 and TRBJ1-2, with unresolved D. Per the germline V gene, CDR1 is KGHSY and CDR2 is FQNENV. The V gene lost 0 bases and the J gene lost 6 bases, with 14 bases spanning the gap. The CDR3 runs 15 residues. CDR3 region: CASSQSGGLLNGYTF. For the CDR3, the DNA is TGTGCCAGCAGCCAATCGGGCGGACTCTTGAATGGCTACACCTTC. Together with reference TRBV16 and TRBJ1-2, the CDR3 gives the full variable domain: GEEVAQTPKHLVRGEGQKAKLYCAPIKGHSYVFWYQQVLKNEFKFLISFQNENVFDETGMPKERFSAKCLPNSPCSLEIQATKLEDSAVYFCASSQSGGLLNGYTFGSGTRLTVV.

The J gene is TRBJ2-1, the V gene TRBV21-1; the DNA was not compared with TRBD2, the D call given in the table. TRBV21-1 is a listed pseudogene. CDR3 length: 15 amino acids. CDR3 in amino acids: CASSKRGDPYNEQFF. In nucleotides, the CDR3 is TGTGCCAGCAGCAAACGGGGGGACCCTTACAATGAGCAGTTCTTC.

The CDR3 loop is CASSLGGGDGSGWTQYF. CDR3 DNA sequence: TGCGCCAGCAGCTTAGGGGGCGGGGACGGATCGGGATGGACCCAGTACTTC. J is TRBJ2-5 and V is TRBV5-1, with a possible D match to TRBD1 (7 bases). V was pared by 2 bases and J by 7 bases, with 24 bases between. This CDR3 spans 17 amino acids. Germline values: CDR1 SGHRS, CDR2 YFSETQ. Full variable domain (rest looked up from reference TRBV5-1 and TRBJ2-5): KAGVTQTPRYLIKTRGQQVTLSCSPISGHRSVSWYQQTPGQGLQFLFEYFSETQRNKGNFPGRFSGRQFSNSRSEMNVSTLELGDSALYLCASSLGGGDGSGWTQYFGPGTRLLVL.

CDR3 nucleotide sequence: TGTGCCAGCACCGAAGGGGGGGCGGACTACGAGCAGTACTTC. It is translated as CASTEGGADYEQYF. This sequence joins TRBV6-5 and TRBJ2-7, with D perhaps TRBD2 (7 bases). Trimming took 7 bases from V and 3 from J, leaving 16 bases between them. Germline V lookup: CDR1 MNHEY, CDR2 SVGAGI. The CDR3 sequence is 14 residues long.

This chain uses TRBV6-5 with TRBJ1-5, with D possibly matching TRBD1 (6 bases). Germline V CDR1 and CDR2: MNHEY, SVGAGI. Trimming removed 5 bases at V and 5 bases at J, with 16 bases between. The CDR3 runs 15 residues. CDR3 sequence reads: CASSLQGTLDQPQHF. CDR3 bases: TGTGCCAGCAGTCTCCAAGGGACACTGGATCAGCCCCAGCATTTT.

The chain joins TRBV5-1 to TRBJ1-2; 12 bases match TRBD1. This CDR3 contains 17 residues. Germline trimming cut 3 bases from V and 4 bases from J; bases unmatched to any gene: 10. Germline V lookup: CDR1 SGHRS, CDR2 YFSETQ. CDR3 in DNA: TGCGCCAGCAGCTCCGGGACAGGGGGCGCCGTGGGCTATGGCTACACCTTC. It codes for CASSSGTGGAVGYGYTF.

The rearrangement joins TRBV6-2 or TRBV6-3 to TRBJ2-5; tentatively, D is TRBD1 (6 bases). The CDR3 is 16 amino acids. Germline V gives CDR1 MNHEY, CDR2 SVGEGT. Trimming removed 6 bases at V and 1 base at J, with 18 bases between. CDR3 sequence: CASSTPGWTVQETQYF. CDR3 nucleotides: TGTGCCAGCAGCACACCCGGTTGGACAGTCCAAGAGACCCAGTACTTC.